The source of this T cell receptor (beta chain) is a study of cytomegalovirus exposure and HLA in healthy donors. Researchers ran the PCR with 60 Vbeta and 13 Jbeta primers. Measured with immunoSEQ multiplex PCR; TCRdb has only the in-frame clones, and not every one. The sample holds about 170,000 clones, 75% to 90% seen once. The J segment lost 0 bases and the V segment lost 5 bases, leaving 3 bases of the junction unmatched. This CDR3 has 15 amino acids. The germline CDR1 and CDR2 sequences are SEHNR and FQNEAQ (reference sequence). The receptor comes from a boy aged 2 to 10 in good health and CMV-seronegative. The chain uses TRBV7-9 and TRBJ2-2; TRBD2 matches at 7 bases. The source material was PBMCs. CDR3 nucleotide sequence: TGTGCCAGCAGCGCGGGACTATCGAACACCGGGGAGCTGTTTTTT. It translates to CASSAGLSNTGELFF.